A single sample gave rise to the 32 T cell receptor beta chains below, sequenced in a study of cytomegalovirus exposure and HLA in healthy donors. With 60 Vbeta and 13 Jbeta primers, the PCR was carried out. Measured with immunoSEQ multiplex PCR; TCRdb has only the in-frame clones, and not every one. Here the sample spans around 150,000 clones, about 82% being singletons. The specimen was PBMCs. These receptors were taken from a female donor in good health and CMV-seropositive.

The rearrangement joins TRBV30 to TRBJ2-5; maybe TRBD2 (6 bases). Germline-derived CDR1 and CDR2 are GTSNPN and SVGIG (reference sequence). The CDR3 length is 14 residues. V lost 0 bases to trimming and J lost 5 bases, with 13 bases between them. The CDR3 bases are TGTGCCTGGAGTGTCTTCGGGAGAACGGAGACCCAGTACTTC. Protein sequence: CAWSVFGRTETQYF.

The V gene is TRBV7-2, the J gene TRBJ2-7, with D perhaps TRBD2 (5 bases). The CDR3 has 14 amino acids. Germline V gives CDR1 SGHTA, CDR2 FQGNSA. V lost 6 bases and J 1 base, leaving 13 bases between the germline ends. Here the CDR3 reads CASSYRAESYEQYF. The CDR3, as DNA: TGTGCCAGCAGTTACCGAGCGGAATCCTACGAGCAGTACTTC.

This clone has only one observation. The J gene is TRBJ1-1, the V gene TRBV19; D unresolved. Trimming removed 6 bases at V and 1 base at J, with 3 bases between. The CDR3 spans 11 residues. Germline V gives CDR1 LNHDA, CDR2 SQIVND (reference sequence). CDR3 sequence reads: CASRQNTEAFF. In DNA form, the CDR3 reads TGTGCCAGTAGACAGAACACTGAAGCTTTCTTT.

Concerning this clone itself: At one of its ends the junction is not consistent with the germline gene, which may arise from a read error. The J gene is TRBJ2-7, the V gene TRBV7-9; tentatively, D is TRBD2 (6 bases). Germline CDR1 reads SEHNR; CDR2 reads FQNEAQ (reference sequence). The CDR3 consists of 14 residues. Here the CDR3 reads CSSSPYGGSYEQYF. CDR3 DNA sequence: TGTTCCAGCAGCCCTTACGGGGGCTCCTACGAGCAGTACTTC. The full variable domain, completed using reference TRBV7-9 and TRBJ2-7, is DTGVSQNPRHKITKRGQNVTFRCDPISEHNRLYWYRQTLGQGPEFLTYFQNEAQLEKSRLLSDRFSAERPKGSFSTLEIQRTEQGDSAMYLCSSSPYGGSYEQYFGPGTRLTVT.

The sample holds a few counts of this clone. The DNA for the CDR3 is TGTGCCAGCCGCCCCCTAATTAAATACGAGCAGTACTTC. Encoded protein: CASRPLIKYEQYF. The chain couples TRBV27 to TRBJ2-7, with D uncertain. The germline CDR1 and CDR2 sequences are MNHEY and SMNVEV (reference sequence). V lost 8 bases and J lost 4, with 15 bases in between. This CDR3 is 13 amino acids long.

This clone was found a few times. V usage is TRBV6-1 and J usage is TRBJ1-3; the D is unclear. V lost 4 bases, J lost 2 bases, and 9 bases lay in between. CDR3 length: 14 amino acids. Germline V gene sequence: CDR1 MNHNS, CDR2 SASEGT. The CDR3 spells CASSVSGAGNTIYF. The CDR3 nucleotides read TGTGCCAGCAGTGTTTCCGGGGCTGGAAACACCATATATTTT.

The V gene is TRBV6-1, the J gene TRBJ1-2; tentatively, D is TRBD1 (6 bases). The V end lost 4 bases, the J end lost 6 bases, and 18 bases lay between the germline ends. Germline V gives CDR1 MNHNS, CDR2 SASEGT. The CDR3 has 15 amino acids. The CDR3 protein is CASSVWDTFRNGYTF. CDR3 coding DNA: TGTGCCAGCAGTGTGTGGGACACCTTTAGAAATGGCTACACCTTC.

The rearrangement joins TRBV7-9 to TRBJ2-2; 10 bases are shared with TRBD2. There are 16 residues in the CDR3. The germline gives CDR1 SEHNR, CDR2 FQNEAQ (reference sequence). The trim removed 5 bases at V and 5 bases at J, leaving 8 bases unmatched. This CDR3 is CASSHGGLAVTGELFF. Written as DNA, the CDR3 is TGTGCCAGCAGCCACGGTGGACTAGCGGTTACCGGGGAGCTGTTTTTT.

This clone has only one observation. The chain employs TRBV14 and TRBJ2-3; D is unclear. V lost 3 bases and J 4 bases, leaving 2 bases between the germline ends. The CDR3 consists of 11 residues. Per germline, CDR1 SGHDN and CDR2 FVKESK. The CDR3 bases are TGTGCCAGCAGCCACGCAGATACGCAGTATTTT. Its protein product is CASSHADTQYF.

The CDR3 DNA is TGTGCCCACAGCGGTGGGTTGACTGAAGCTTTCTTT. This sequence encodes CAHSGGLTEAFF. V gene TRBV30 combines with J gene TRBJ1-1; D is uncertain. Germline V gene data show CDR1 as GTSNPN and CDR2 as SVGIG (reference sequence). This CDR3 is 12 amino acids long. Trimming took 8 bases from V and 5 from J, leaving 15 bases between them.

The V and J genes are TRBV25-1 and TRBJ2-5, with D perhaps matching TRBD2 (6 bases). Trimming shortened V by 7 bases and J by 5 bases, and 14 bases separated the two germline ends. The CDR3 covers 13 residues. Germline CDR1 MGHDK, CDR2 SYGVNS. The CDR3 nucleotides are TGTGCCAGCACATTTCCAGGGAGGGAGACCCAGTACTTC. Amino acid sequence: CASTFPGRETQYF. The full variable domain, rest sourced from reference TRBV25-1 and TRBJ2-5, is EADIYQTPRYLVIGTGKKITLECSQTMGHDKMYWYQQDPGMELHLIHYSYGVNSTEKGDLSSESTVSRIRTEHFPLTLESARPSHTSQYLCASTFPGRETQYFGPGTRLLVL.

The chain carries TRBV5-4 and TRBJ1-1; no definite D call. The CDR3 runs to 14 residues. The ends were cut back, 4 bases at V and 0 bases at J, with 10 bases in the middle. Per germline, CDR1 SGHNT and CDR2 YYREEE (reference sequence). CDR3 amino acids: CASSRKQLNTEAFF. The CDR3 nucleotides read TGTGCCAGCAGCAGAAAACAGTTGAACACTGAAGCTTTCTTT. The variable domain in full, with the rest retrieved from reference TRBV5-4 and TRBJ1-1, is ETGVTQSPTHLIKTRGQQVTLRCSSQSGHNTVSWYQQALGQGPQFIFQYYREEENGRGNFPPRFSGLQFPNYSSELNVNALELDDSALYLCASSRKQLNTEAFFGQGTRLTVV.

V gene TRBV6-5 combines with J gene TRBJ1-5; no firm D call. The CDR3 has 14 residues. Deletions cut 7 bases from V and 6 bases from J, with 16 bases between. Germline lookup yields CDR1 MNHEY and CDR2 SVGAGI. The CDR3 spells CASISNTGGQPQHF. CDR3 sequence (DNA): TGTGCCAGCATTTCCAACACGGGTGGTCAGCCCCAGCATTTT.

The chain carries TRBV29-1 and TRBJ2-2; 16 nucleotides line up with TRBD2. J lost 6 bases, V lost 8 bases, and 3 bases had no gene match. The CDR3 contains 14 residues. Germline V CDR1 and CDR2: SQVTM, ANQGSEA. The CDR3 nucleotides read TGCAGCACGGGACTAGCGGGGGGGCCCGGGGAGCTGTTTTTT. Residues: CSTGLAGGPGELFF.

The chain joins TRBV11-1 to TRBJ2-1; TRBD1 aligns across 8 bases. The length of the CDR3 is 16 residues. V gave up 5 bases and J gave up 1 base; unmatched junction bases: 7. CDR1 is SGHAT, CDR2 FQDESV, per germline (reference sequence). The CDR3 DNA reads TGTGCCAGCAGCACCTACAGGGGGGCGTCCTACAATGAGCAGTTCTTC. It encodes CASSTYRGASYNEQFF.

The CDR3 sequence is CAILRDNSYEQYF. The CDR3 DNA sequence: TGTGCCATCCTCCGGGACAACTCCTACGAGCAGTACTTC. The J gene is TRBJ2-7, the V gene TRBV10-3; D possibly corresponds to TRBD1 (6 bases). CDR1 ENHRY and CDR2 SYGVKD come from the germline V gene. The length of the CDR3 is 13 residues. The ends were cut back, 8 bases at V and 0 bases at J, with 11 bases in the middle.

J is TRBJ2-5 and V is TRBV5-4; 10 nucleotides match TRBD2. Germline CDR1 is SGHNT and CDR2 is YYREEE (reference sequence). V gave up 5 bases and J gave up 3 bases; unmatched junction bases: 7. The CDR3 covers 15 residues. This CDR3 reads CASRSAGTSEETQYF. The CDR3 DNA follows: TGTGCCAGCAGATCAGCGGGGACTAGCGAAGAGACCCAGTACTTC.

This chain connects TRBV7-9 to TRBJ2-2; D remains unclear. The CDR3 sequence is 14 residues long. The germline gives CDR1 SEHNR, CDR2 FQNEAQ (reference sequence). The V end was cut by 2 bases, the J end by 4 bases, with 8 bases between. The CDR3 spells CASSLTDITGELFF. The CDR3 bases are TGTGCCAGCAGCTTAACAGACATCACCGGGGAGCTGTTTTTT.

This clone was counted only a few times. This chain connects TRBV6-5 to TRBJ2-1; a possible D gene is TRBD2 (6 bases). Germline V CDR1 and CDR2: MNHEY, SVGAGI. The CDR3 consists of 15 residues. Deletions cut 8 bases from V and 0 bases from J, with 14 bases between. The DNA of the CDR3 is TGTGCCAGCGGAGGGGAGCAGAGCTCCTACAATGAGCAGTTCTTC. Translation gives CASGGEQSSYNEQFF.

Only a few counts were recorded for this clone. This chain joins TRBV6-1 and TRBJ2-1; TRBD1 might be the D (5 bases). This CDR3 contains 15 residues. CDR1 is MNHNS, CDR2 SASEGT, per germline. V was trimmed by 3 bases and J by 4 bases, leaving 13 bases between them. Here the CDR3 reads CASSEPFRQYNEQFF. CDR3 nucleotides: TGTGCCAGCAGTGAGCCCTTCCGACAGTACAATGAGCAGTTCTTC.

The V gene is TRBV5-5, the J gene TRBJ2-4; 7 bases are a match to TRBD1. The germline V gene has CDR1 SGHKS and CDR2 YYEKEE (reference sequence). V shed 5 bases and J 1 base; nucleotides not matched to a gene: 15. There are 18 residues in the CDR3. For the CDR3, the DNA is TGTGCCAGCAGATCGCCGGGGACAGCGATACTGGCCAAAAACATTCAGTACTTC. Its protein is CASRSPGTAILAKNIQYF.

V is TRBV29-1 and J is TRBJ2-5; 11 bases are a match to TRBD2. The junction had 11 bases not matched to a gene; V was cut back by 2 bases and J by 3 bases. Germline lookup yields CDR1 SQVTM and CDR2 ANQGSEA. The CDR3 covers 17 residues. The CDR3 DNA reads TGCAGCGTTGAAATGGGACTAGCGGATGCCCTGAAAGAGACCCAGTACTTC. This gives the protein CSVEMGLADALKETQYF.

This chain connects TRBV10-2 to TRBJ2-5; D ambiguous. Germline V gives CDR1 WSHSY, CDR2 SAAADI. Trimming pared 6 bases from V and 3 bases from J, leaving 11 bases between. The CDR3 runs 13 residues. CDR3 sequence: CASRVSLKETQYF. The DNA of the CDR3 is TGCGCCAGCAGAGTATCACTAAAAGAGACCCAGTACTTC.

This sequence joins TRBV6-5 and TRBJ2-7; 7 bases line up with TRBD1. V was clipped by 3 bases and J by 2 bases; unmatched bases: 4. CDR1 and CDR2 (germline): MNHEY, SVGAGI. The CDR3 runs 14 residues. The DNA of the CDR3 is TGTGCCAGCAGTTATTACAGGGGAGCCTACGAGCAGTACTTC. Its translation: CASSYYRGAYEQYF.

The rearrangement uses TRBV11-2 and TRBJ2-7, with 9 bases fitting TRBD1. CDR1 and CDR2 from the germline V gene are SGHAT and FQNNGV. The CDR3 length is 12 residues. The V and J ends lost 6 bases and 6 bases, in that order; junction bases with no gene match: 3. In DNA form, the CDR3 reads TGTGCCAGCAGGGACAGGGGTTTCGAGCAGTACTTC. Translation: CASRDRGFEQYF.

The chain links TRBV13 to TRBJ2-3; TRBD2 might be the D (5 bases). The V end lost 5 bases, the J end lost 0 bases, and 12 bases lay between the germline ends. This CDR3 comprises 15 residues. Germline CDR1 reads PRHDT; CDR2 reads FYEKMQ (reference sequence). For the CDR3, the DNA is TGTGCCAGCAGCCCTAGCTTGCGGAGCACAGATACGCAGTATTTT. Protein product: CASSPSLRSTDTQYF.

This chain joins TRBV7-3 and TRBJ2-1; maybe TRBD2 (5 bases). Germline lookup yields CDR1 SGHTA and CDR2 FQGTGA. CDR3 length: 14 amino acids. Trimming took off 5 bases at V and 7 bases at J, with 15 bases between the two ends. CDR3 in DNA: TGTGCCAGCAGCAAAGGAGGCGGAGATAATGAGCAGTTCTTC. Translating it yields CASSKGGGDNEQFF.

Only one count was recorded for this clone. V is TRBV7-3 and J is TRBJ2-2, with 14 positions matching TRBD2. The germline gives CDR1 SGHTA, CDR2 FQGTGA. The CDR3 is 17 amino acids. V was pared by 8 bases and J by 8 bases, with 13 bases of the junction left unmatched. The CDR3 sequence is CASGRTPGLAGAGELFF. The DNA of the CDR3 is TGTGCCAGCGGACGCACACCGGGACTAGCGGGAGCTGGGGAGCTGTTTTTT.

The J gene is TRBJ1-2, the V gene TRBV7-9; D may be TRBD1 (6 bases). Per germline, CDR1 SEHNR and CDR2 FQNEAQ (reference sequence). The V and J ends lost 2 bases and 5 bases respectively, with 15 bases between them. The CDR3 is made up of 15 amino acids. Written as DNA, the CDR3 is TGTGCCAGCAGCTTAAGTTTTCAGGGGAGTTATGGCTACACCTTC. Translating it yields CASSLSFQGSYGYTF.

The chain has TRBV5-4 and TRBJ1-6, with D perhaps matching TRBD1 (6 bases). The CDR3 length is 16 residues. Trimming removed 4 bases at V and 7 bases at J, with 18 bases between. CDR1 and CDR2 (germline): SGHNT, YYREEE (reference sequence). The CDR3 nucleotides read TGTGCCAGCAGCCCCATTGGGGGGGCCGTGAATTCACCCCTCCACTTT. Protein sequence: CASSPIGGAVNSPLHF.

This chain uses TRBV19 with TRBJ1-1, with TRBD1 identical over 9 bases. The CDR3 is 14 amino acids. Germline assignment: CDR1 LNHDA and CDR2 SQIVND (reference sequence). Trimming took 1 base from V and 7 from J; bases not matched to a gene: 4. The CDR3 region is CASSIGVDRGEAFF. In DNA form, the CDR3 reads TGTGCCAGTAGTATAGGGGTGGACAGGGGTGAAGCTTTCTTT.

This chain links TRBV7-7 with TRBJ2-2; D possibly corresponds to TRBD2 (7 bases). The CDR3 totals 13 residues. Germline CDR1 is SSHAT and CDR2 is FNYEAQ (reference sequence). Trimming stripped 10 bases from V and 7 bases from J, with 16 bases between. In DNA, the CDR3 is TGTGCCATCGCGGGGGCCCGCGGCGGGGAGCTGTTTTTT. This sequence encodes CAIAGARGGELFF.